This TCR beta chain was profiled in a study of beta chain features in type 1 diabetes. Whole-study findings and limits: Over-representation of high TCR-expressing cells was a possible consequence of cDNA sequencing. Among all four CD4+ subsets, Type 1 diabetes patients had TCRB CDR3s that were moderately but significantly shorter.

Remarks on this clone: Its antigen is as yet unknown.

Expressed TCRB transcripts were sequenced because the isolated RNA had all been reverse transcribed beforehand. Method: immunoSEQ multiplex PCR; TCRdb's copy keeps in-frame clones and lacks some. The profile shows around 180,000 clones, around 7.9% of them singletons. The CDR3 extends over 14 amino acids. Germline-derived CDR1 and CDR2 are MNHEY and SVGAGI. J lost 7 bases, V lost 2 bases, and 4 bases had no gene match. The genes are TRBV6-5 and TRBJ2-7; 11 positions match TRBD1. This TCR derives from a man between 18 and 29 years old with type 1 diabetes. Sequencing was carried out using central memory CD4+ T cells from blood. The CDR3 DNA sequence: TGTGCCAGCAGTTACGGACAGGGGGCATGGGAGCAGTACTTC. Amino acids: CASSYGQGAWEQYF.